This T cell receptor (beta chain) emerged from a study of cytomegalovirus exposure and HLA in healthy donors (TCRdb year 2017). Describing the broader study: An earlier analysis of roughly 610 of the donors reported approximately 300 Gb of sequence data and around 110 million unique TCR beta sequences obtained from about 179 million T cells. Roughly 290 gigabases of sequencing data and 75 million to 85 million unique TCR sequences made up an early release that covered several hundred HLA-typed donors. Of the 300 to 500 genotyped donors, 75% to 85% were placed in the genetic ancestry cluster associated with self-reported Caucasian donors. The study aimed to test whether cataloging public T cell receptors could reveal signatures of past pathogen exposure. The study profiled the T cell repertoires of under 700 subjects by immunosequencing and related them to cytomegalovirus serostatus. A separate validation cohort of roughly 130 different subjects was used in addition to the 666-subject first cohort. High-throughput TCR immunosequencing, statistical association of individual TCRs with disease status, and machine learning were combined to predict cytomegalovirus infection status. A later analysis re-analyzed previously published TCR beta repertoires from 600 to 850 donors and added high-resolution HLA genotyping to study TCR occurrence patterns. In the later analysis, no new phenotypic data were used to find candidate immune exposures; instead, reliance was placed on TCR beta sequences and their occurrence across donors. To decide whether each TCR beta V gene segment behaved as functional or pseudogenic, an earlier analysis of some 600 of the donors relied on high-throughput TCR beta sequencing. Donor age, sex, ethnicity and CMV serostatus were compiled alongside the repertoire data. In a later genetic analysis, genome-wide SNP genotypes for about three fifths of the roughly 670 donors were used, and that subset was treated as a discovery cohort. Every discovery cohort repertoire had been produced on one sequencing platform. Both class I and class II loci were covered by HLA typing, at four-digit resolution. Typing coverage varied by locus: roughly 620-630 donors for A, B, C, DRB1 and DQB1; some 520 for DQA1; some 610 for DPA1; more than 450 for DPB1. Because of strong linkage in the cohort, roughly five DR-DQ haplotypes were treated as single units for association and clustering. Among about 390 genotyped donors of the cohort, an average of about 240,000 unique TCR beta nucleotide sequences were sequenced per donor, 15% to 20% of them non-productive. On the study overall, not on this receptor specifically: Across donors, most TCR sequences were observed very rarely, whereas some public TCRs were present in many individuals. A cluster of highly shared sequence variants was judged likely to represent a technical artifact of the sequencing pipeline. Linkage disequilibrium might explain the correlated functional status among segregating V segments, but an unknown experimental factor could not be ruled out. A later genetic analysis associated a missense DCLRE1C variant with V-gene and J-gene trimming of TCR beta chains, and an independent cohort replicated the association. When HLA alleles, especially DR and DQ, strongly co-occurred, attributing TCR associations to individual alleles was difficult. Several of the top co-occurrence clusters appeared to be linked to parvovirus B19, influenza, CMV and Epstein-Barr virus, according to a later analysis. Compared with equally common non-associated chains, HLA-associated TCR beta chains in a later analysis were more clonally expanded and had lower generation probabilities. Because HLA typing was unavailable for some donors at each locus, only the typed subset was used in association tests. Presence/absence analyses assumed roughly uniform sequencing depth across donors, an assumption that may not hold. Broadly in line with IMGT annotations, most TCR beta V segments showed up in productive rearrangements about 87% or about 30% of the time in an earlier analysis of approximately 600 of the donors. In this cohort, only TCR beta chains were sequenced, and detectable features were limited by the absence of alpha or paired-chain data. A later analysis found that TCR association rates varied across HLA loci, with DRB1 alleles showing the most associated TCRs and HLA-C alleles the fewest. A total of 164 TCR beta chains were listed by the study as associated with cytomegalovirus. In a later genetic analysis, fewer N-insertions in productive TCRs were reported among donors in an Asian-associated ancestry cluster than the approximately 710-donor mean. In vitro tests confirmed that a few of the cytomegalovirus-associated TCR beta chains recognize cytomegalovirus antigens. Immune exposure information for the cohort was limited to CMV serostatus. A further reported finding was that TCR beta sequences accurately predicted the HLA-A and HLA-B alleles for most subjects in the first cohort. The authors suggested that the approach could potentially be extended to other disease states and immunological phenotypes. Because the 87-base-pair reads could not distinguish some IMGT-functional V segments, including TRBV6-2 and TRBV6-3, those segments were excluded. The classifier was reported to diagnose cytomegalovirus status with high specificity and sensitivity in both the original and validation cohorts. At a false discovery rate of 0.05, a later analysis linked some 17,000 TCR beta sequences to specific HLA alleles. About 17 rarely observed V segments, including chromosome 9 orphons, were excluded from the earlier analysis of just under 600 of the donors because counts were too low. Most CMV-associated TCR beta chains appeared to be HLA-restricted in a later analysis, and the HLA associations seemed to be driven largely by CMV exposure.

A word on this clone: Its antigen is still unknown. No much larger clone is present one base from it, and per-base qualities are unavailable.

In total, roughly 670 healthy bone marrow donors made up the cohort. At the time of sampling, every cohort member was nominally healthy, though immune exposures that went unrecorded were likely present. The donor tested CMV seropositive, placing the donor among the 289 seropositive members of the cohort. Every donor gave a peripheral blood sample, and the peripheral blood mononuclear cells from that sample were used for TCR beta sequencing. Genomic DNA extraction from the blood cell samples was performed with the Qiagen DNeasy Blood Extraction Kit. Libraries came from the immunoSEQ multiplex PCR assay. For the multiplex PCR, a mixture combining 60 forward primers for TCR Vbeta segments and 13 reverse primers for TCR Jbeta segments was used. The CDR3 region of rearranged TCR beta genes was amplified from genomic DNA by a multiplex PCR assay. The amplified TCR beta libraries were sequenced on the Illumina HiSeq System as 87-base-pair reads. On the study's bioinformatics: A later analysis tallied 70 million to 100 million unique TCR beta chains across the 640 or so repertoires, and around 10 million of those chains were shared by two or more donors. Raw reads were error-corrected and collapsed into unique sequences by a nearest-neighbor algorithm in which closely related sequences were merged to remove PCR and sequencing errors. V, D and J gene segments were assigned by aligning CDR3 sequences to IMGT reference sequences. For a sequence to be retained, at least a six-nucleotide match to both a V gene segment and a J gene segment was required. Rearrangements were classified as productive when the CDR3 lacked stop codons and remained in frame with V and J, and all other rearrangements were classified as non-productive. Following IMGT convention, CDR3 was defined as the stretch from the second conserved V-encoded cysteine up to the conserved J-encoded phenylalanine. Sequences without an unambiguous match to a single V gene segment were excluded from the earlier analysis of about 630 of the donors. An earlier analysis of fewer than 650 of the donors classified V segments as functional when productive rearrangements were above 56.7% and as segregating when the standard deviation between donors was above 5%. A statistical classification framework was built for diagnosing cytomegalovirus status from the catalog of TCR beta chain sequences. A later analysis assigned V and J genes by comparing TCR nucleotide sequences with IMGT/GENE-DB human TR gene sequences. Using the TCRdist pipeline, a later analysis assigned CDR3 sequences along with most-parsimonious VDJ recombination scenarios. In a later analysis, every TCR beta chain was defined by the combination of its CDR3 amino acid sequence and its V-gene family, and reads without a unique V-gene family were dropped. In a later analysis, 500 to 700 highly shared, low-generation-probability nucleotide sequences were removed to address suspected cross-contamination and a sequencing artifact. A later analysis calculated a clonal expansion index for each public chain from normalized within-repertoire ranks of inferred template counts. In a later analysis, generation probabilities were computed using a VDJ recombination model fitted to out-of-frame rearrangements, and the results were checked against IGoR. Hypergeometric tests were used in a later analysis to score TCR-TCR, TCR-HLA and TCR-CMV co-occurrence, with a repertoire-size bias correction applied to the TCR pairs. A later analysis estimated false discovery rates by permuting HLA or CMV assignments 20 times. A later analysis grouped co-occurring TCRs with DBSCAN, adding TCRdist sequence similarity when clustering within HLA-allele-positive subsets. Repertoires with fewer than 30,000 or more than 120,000 public chains, plus five repertoires with anomalous nucleotide sharing, were excluded from co-occurrence clustering. TCRdb retrieved this table from immuneACCESS and kept in-frame rearrangements only. Not all clones are present; in checked studies, unresolved V genes account for under half, and no reason is known for the remainder. Clone size and the V and J calls come from that table; the DNA yielded D and trimming. The table for this sample lists under 150,000 clones; 74% of them were counted only once. The ten largest clonotypes hold 4% to 5% of the sample.

V loses 4 bases, J loses 9 bases, and the germline ends lie 11 bases apart. The germline V gene provides CDR1 SGHRS and CDR2 YFSETQ. Taken from cysteine to phenylalanine, the CDR3 has 12 residues. Left in the record is the CDR3 DNA by itself, 36 bases read in frame from the first base. Recombination connected TRBV5-1 to TRBJ2-1, with the D gene too uncertain to name. The sequence came from a woman between 35 and 50 years old in good health and CMV-seropositive. The sample consisted of PBMCs. The nucleotides read TGCGCCAGCAGCCCCGGAGCCGGTGAGCAGTTCTTC. It translates to CASSPGAGEQFF.